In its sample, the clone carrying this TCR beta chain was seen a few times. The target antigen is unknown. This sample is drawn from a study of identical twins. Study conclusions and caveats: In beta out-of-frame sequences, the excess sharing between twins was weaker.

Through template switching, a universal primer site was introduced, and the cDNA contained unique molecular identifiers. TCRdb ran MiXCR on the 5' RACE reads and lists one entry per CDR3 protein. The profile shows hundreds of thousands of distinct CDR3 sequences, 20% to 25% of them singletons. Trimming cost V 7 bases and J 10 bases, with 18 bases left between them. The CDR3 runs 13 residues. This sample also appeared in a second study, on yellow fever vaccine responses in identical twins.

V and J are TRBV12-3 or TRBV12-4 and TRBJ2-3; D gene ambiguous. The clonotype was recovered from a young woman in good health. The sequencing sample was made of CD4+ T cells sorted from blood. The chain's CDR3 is CASTPSIWVSQYF. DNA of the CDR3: TGTGCCAGCACTCCCAGTATCTGGGTTTCGCAGTATTTT.